This entry lists 5 T cell receptor beta chains sequenced from one sample in a study of T-cell memory formation after mild COVID-19 listed by TCRdb under 2021. To prepare the library, 5' RACE was applied. For sequencing, an Illumina NovaSeq 6000 was employed. TCRdb took the public reads, trimmed them with fastp at Q25, ran MiXCR for clone calling and kept in-frame beta chains. One record per CDR3 amino acid sequence lists the most common genes and DNA. A total of approximately 260,000 distinct CDR3 sequences appear in this sample, around 17% of them only once. Approximately 3.5% of the sample belongs to the ten largest clones. Sequenced: PBMCs or a T cell subset sorted from them (not recorded which). Every receptor here comes from a man between 18 and 35 years old who had mild COVID-19 (a few samples of this study predate the infection). The sample titles of this study are shuffled in the database, so cell type and time point are left out; the donor was told from shared clones.

This clonotype has just one count. The V gene is TRBV12-3 or TRBV12-4, the J gene TRBJ1-4; 7 nucleotides match TRBD1. J was trimmed by 8 bases and V by 6 bases; bases with no gene match: 6. The CDR3 is made up of 13 amino acids. The CDR3 is CASSPTGREKLFF. The DNA of the CDR3 is TGTGCCAGCAGCCCGACAGGGAGAGAAAAACTGTTTTTT.

This chain connects TRBV27 to TRBJ2-5; D unresolved. The CDR3 length is 12 residues. The V end was cut by 8 bases, the J end by 0 bases, with 7 bases between. Germline CDR1 and CDR2: MNHEY and SMNVEV (reference sequence). The CDR3 coding sequence is TGTGCCAGCGGACGGTACCAAGAGACCCAGTACTTC. Its protein is CASGRYQETQYF.

The V call is TRBV5-1, the J call TRBJ2-1, with D possibly called TRBD1 or TRBD2 (5 bases each). CDR3 length: 17 residues. Trimming shortened V by 1 base and J by 10 bases, and 24 bases separated the two germline ends. Germline values: CDR1 SGHRS, CDR2 YFSETQ. This CDR3 reads CASSLSPGTAPAREQFF. The CDR3 DNA sequence: TGCGCCAGCAGCTTGTCTCCCGGGACCGCCCCTGCGAGAGAGCAGTTCTTC. The full variable domain, its missing parts supplied by reference TRBV5-1 and TRBJ2-1, is KAGVTQTPRYLIKTRGQQVTLSCSPISGHRSVSWYQQTPGQGLQFLFEYFSETQRNKGNFPGRFSGRQFSNSRSEMNVSTLELGDSALYLCASSLSPGTAPAREQFFGPGTRLTVL.

The chain recombines TRBV6-2 or TRBV6-3 with TRBJ2-3; TRBD1 is a possible D gene (5 bases). Looked up from germline, CDR1 is MNHEY and CDR2 is SVGEGT. Deletions cut 3 bases from V and 7 bases from J, with 11 bases between. The CDR3 is made up of 13 amino acids. CDR3 in DNA: TGTGCCAGCAGTTATCCGGACAAACATACGCAGTATTTT. It encodes CASSYPDKHTQYF.

This chain joins TRBV7-2 and TRBJ1-3; the match to TRBD1 covers 9 bases. The V gene's germline CDR1 is SGHTA and CDR2 FQGNSA. The CDR3 spans 16 residues. Trimming removed 4 bases from V and 0 bases from J; junction bases left unmatched: 4. CDR3 amino acids: CASSYTTGGSGNTIYF. In nucleotides, the CDR3 is TGTGCCAGCAGCTATACGACAGGGGGCTCTGGAAACACCATATATTTT.